This T cell receptor beta chain was observed in a study of cytomegalovirus exposure and HLA in healthy donors. Points from the study as a whole: Analyses of presence/absence relied on an assumption of roughly uniform sequencing depth across donors.

In regard to this clone: Its specificity is not known.

Vbeta (60) and Jbeta (13) primers were used in the PCR. Under the authors' procedure: In a later analysis, of tens of millions of unique beta chains, roughly 9.9 million appeared in at least two donors. TCRdb's table, derived via immunoSEQ multiplex PCR, lists solely in-frame clones and lacks some. For V, J and clone size, that table is used; D and trimming come from the DNA. The sample yields some 160,000 clones, around 80% seen once. The J segment lost 5 bases and the V segment lost 1 base, leaving 7 bases of the junction unmatched. This CDR3 spans 16 amino acids. Germline CDR1 is MGHRA and CDR2 is YSYEKL.

Material: PBMCs. This TCR was sampled from a woman aged 40-49 years in good health and CMV-seropositive. This chain joins TRBV4-1 and TRBJ1-2, with 10 bases matching TRBD1. The DNA of the CDR3 is TGCGCCAGCAGCCAAGTTGGGGACAGGGGCGGATATGGCTACACCTTC. Translating gives CASSQVGDRGGYGYTF.